This T cell receptor beta chain was sequenced for a study of CD8 T cells in ankylosing spondylitis. It was by quantitative 5'-RACE with molecular barcodes that TCR beta libraries were made. TCRdb ran MiXCR on the 5' RACE reads and lists one entry per CDR3 protein. The sample includes 300,000 to 350,000 distinct CDR3 sequences, under 14% seen only once; the top ten take roughly 9%. This clonotype was found many times. J lost 7 bases, V lost 5 bases, and 12 bases had no gene match. CDR1 is DFQATT and CDR2 is SNEGSKA in the germline V gene (reference sequence). The CDR3 is 15 amino acids. The clonotype was recovered from a female donor with ankylosing spondylitis or in good health (not recorded which). Sequencing was done on a sample of blood, either unsorted or a sorted T cell fraction (not recorded which). V is TRBV20-1 and J is TRBJ2-2; 8 bases agree with TRBD2. CDR3 residues: CSAWGASGQGGELFF. The CDR3 DNA reads as TGCAGTGCTTGGGGGGCTAGCGGGCAGGGCGGGGAGCTGTTTTTT.